Following are 18 T cell receptor beta chains from one sample sequenced in a study of lymphopenia after photon versus proton radiotherapy. This table comes from immunoSEQ multiplex PCR, and its TCRdb copy is limited to in-frame clones, with some not included. The sample has some 27,000 clones, roughly 89% seen once; the top ten hold less than 20%. The material was peripheral blood, obtained from a patient treated with photon-based radiotherapy. All receptors derive from a man aged 45-65 years with gastric cancer.

This rearrangement joins TRBV5-1 to TRBJ2-6; D is possibly TRBD1 (6 bases). CDR1 SGHRS and CDR2 YFSETQ come from the germline V gene. The CDR3 spans 16 residues. V lost 4 bases, J lost 2 bases, and 13 bases lay in between. CDR3 in amino acids: CASSGVQGTGANVLTF. The CDR3 DNA reads TGCGCCAGCAGCGGGGTCCAGGGGACTGGGGCCAACGTCCTGACTTTC.

A few counts support this clone. This rearrangement joins TRBV14 to TRBJ1-6; 8 bases are a match to TRBD1. The germline CDR1 and CDR2 sequences are SGHDN and FVKESK. The V segment lost 1 base and the J segment 7 bases; nucleotides outside the gene matches: 3. The CDR3 contains 15 residues. In DNA form, the CDR3 reads TGTGCCAGCAGCCAAGTGCGGACAGGGAATTCACCCCTCCACTTT. Translation: CASSQVRTGNSPLHF.

V gene TRBV19 combines with J gene TRBJ2-7; D uncertain. V lost 3 bases to trimming and J lost 2 bases, with 14 bases between them. The length of the CDR3 is 15 residues. The V gene's germline CDR1 is LNHDA and CDR2 SQIVND (reference sequence). The CDR3 loop is CASSIAVHGTYEQYF. The CDR3 DNA follows: TGTGCCAGTAGTATTGCCGTTCACGGAACCTACGAGCAGTACTTC.

CDR3 DNA: TGTGCCAGCAGCTCCCGACTCGACGAGCAGTACTTC. It encodes CASSSRLDEQYF. The V gene is TRBV5-4, the J gene TRBJ2-7; D uncertain. CDR1 is SGHNT, CDR2 YYREEE, per germline (reference sequence). This CDR3 spans 12 amino acids. V was cut by 3 bases and J by 5 bases, with 9 bases left in between.

The chain has TRBV6-6 and TRBJ1-6; D not certain. The CDR3 length is 15 residues. Germline values: CDR1 MNHNY, CDR2 SVGAGI (reference sequence). V was cut by 4 bases and J by 0 bases, with 7 bases left in between. As DNA, the CDR3 is TGTGCCAGCAGTTTCATCAGCTCCTATAATTCACCCCTCCACTTT. Its protein is CASSFISSYNSPLHF.

V and J are TRBV7-3 and TRBJ2-3, with 12 nucleotides matching TRBD1. After removal of 1 base from V and 6 bases from J, the junction contained 2 bases not matched to a gene. The CDR3 has 15 amino acids. Germline assignment: CDR1 SGHTA and CDR2 FQGTGA. CDR3 sequence: CASSLMGQGADTQYF. CDR3 sequence (DNA): TGTGCCAGCAGCTTAATGGGACAGGGGGCGGATACGCAGTATTTT.

The chain has TRBV6-5 and TRBJ1-2; 8 nucleotides agree with TRBD1. The V and J ends lost 0 bases and 10 bases, in that order; junction bases with no gene match: 7. The length of the CDR3 is 14 residues. Per the germline V gene, CDR1 is MNHEY and CDR2 is SVGAGI. This CDR3 reads CASSYSGQGYSYTF. The CDR3 coding sequence is TGTGCCAGCAGTTACTCCGGACAGGGATACTCCTACACCTTC.

The chain recombines TRBV27 with TRBJ2-1; 9 nucleotides align to TRBD1. The germline V gene has CDR1 MNHEY and CDR2 SMNVEV (reference sequence). This CDR3 region has 15 residues. The V gene end was trimmed by 11 bases and the J gene end by 7 bases; junction bases not matched to a gene: 15. The CDR3 loop reads CAAAGRDRVRNEQFF. The CDR3 region has the DNA TGTGCCGCCGCGGGCAGGGACAGGGTAAGGAATGAGCAGTTCTTC.

V is TRBV19 and J is TRBJ2-3; D unclear. V lost 4 bases, J lost 3 bases, and 8 bases lay in between. The CDR3 length is 13 residues. Germline V gives CDR1 LNHDA, CDR2 SQIVND (reference sequence). The CDR3 DNA follows: TGTGCCAGTAGTAATAGCTGGACAGATACGCAGTATTTT. Encoded protein: CASSNSWTDTQYF.

The chain joins TRBV30 to TRBJ1-2; D not certain. V gave up 0 bases and J gave up 3 bases, with 11 bases separating them. Germline CDR1 reads GTSNPN; CDR2 reads SVGIG (reference sequence). The CDR3 spans 14 residues. This CDR3 reads CAWSVWRGDYGYTF. CDR3 nucleotides: TGTGCCTGGAGTGTATGGCGGGGTGACTATGGCTACACCTTC.

The V and J genes are TRBV7-8 and TRBJ1-4, with 9 bases matching TRBD1. CDR1 SGHVS and CDR2 FQNEAQ come from the germline V gene. There are 18 residues in the CDR3. Unmatched junction bases numbered 17, after V lost 5 bases and J lost 7 bases. The CDR3 reads CASSPEGTGSFLGEKLFF. The CDR3 nucleotides read TGTGCCAGCAGCCCCGAAGGGACAGGGTCGTTTTTAGGTGAAAAACTGTTTTTT.

The V call is TRBV18, the J call TRBJ2-5; D gene uncertain. CDR3 length: 13 residues. Germline CDR1 KGHSH, CDR2 LQKENI. The V end was cut by 3 bases, the J end by 2 bases, with 7 bases between. The CDR3 region is CASSPGLQETQYF. CDR3 nucleotides: TGTGCCAGCTCACCGGGTCTTCAAGAGACCCAGTACTTC.

The genes are TRBV6-1 and TRBJ1-1, with D unclear. The CDR3 is 13 amino acids. Trimming removed 8 bases at V and 4 bases at J, with 14 bases between. The germline V gene has CDR1 MNHNS and CDR2 SASEGT. The CDR3 region has the DNA TGTGCCAGCTCGCTGTACGGGAGCACTGAAGCTTTCTTT. Amino acid sequence: CASSLYGSTEAFF.

Only one count was recorded for this clone. The V gene is TRBV2, the J gene TRBJ2-2; D uncertain. Trimming removed 6 bases from V and 4 bases from J, with 12 bases in between. This CDR3 contains 14 residues. The germline CDR1 and CDR2 sequences are SNHLY and FYNNEI. CDR3 nucleotides: TGTGCCAGCAGGTTGGGCAGCCGCACCGGGGAGCTGTTTTTT. This gives the protein CASRLGSRTGELFF.

This sequence joins TRBV7-2 and TRBJ1-2, with a weak D call TRBD1 (5 bases). The length of the CDR3 is 13 residues. Germline values: CDR1 SGHTA, CDR2 FQGNSA. Trimming took off 5 bases at V and 3 bases at J, with 10 bases between the two ends. The CDR3 is CASSPGTYYGYTF. CDR3 sequence (DNA): TGTGCCAGCAGCCCCGGGACCTACTATGGCTACACCTTC.

This clone has only one observation. J is TRBJ2-2 and V is TRBV19, with D possibly TRBD1 on 5 matching bases. The CDR3 sequence is 13 residues long. Trimming shortened V by 7 bases and J by 5 bases, and 11 bases separated the two germline ends. CDR1 LNHDA and CDR2 SQIVND come from the germline V gene (reference sequence). The CDR3 DNA follows: TGTGCCAGTAAGACAGCTAGAACCGGGGAGCTGTTTTTT. Its protein product is CASKTARTGELFF.

The chain couples TRBV4-1 to TRBJ2-5; possibly TRBD2 for D (6 bases). This CDR3 comprises 17 residues. V was shortened by 1 base and J by 4 bases, with 19 bases between the two germline ends. The germline V gene encodes CDR1 MGHRA and CDR2 YSYEKL. CDR3 amino acids: CASSQVDLGLARETQYF. The DNA for the CDR3 is TGCGCCAGCAGCCAAGTAGATTTGGGGCTAGCGAGAGAGACCCAGTACTTC.

V is TRBV7-3 and J is TRBJ1-6, with 8 bases identical to TRBD1. The germline V gene encodes CDR1 SGHTA and CDR2 FQGTGA. Losses at the gene ends were 1 base for V and 10 bases for J; bases not matched to a gene: 9. The CDR3 is 16 residues long. The CDR3 DNA follows: TGTGCCAGCAGCTTAAGGGGTGACAGGGGTATCTCACCCCTCCACTTT. This sequence encodes CASSLRGDRGISPLHF.